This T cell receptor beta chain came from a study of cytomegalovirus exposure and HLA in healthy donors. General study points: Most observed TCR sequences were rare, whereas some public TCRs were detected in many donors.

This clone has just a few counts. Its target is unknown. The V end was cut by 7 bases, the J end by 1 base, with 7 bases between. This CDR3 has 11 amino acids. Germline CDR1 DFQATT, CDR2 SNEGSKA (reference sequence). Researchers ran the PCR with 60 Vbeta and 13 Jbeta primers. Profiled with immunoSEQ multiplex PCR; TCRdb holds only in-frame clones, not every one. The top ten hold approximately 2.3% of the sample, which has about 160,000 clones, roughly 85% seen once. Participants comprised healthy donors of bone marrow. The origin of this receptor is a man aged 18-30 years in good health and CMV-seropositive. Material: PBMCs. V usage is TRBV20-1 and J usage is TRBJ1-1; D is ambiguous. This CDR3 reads CSVGRNTEAFF. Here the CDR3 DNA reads TGCAGTGTAGGGAGGAACACTGAAGCTTTCTTT.